This is a list of T cell receptor beta chains from one sample in a study of OX40 agonist ivuxolimab in advanced cancers. Using immunoSEQ multiplex PCR, the repertoire was profiled, and TCRdb retains in-frame clones only, with some absent. The data show more than 11,000 clones, approximately 80% seen once. This material consisted of CD4+ or CD8+ T cells sorted from blood, taken in a trial of the OX40 agonist ivuxolimab. All receptors come from an adult with an advanced solid tumor such as melanoma, head and neck, liver or kidney cancer. CDR3s include the opening cysteine and the closing phenylalanine or tryptophan. A D gene is named only where the DNA matches it firmly. Where a row states a size, it is once, few, many or the class of an expanded clone; other rows omit it.

d_call	clone_size	v_call	j_call	cdr3_nt	cdr3_aa
TRBD2	.	TRBV13	TRBJ2-1	TGTGCCAGCCAAGAGGACGGGGGGGTTGAGCAGTTCTTC	CASQEDGGVEQFF
.	.	TRBV28	TRBJ1-1	TGTGCCAGCACCAACCAGGGGCTAGGCACTGAAGCTTTCTTT	CASTNQGLGTEAFF
.	.	TRBV7-9	TRBJ1-4	TGTGCCAGCAGCTTAGTCAATAATGAAAAACTGTTTTTT	CASSLVNNEKLFF
.	.	TRBV28	TRBJ1-3	TGTGCCAGCAGTAACTCGGGACACAAGTACTCTGGAAACACCATATATTTT	CASSNSGHKYSGNTIYF
.	.	TRBV25-1	TRBJ1-1	TGTGCCAGCAGTGAATGGGGAAACACGAACACTGAAGCTTTCTTT	CASSEWGNTNTEAFF
TRBD1	.	TRBV27	TRBJ2-4	TGTGCCAGCAGTCCCCGGACAGGGTATAGAGACATTCAGTACTTC	CASSPRTGYRDIQYF
.	.	TRBV9	TRBJ2-3	TGTGCCAGCAGCGTAGATGGGAGCGGCGCGGATACGCAGTATTTT	CASSVDGSGADTQYF
TRBD2	once	TRBV9	TRBJ2-1	TGTGCCAGCAGCGTAGACGGGAGGGGCTACAATGAGCAGTTCTTC	CASSVDGRGYNEQFF
TRBD2	.	TRBV7-8	TRBJ2-1	TGTGCCAGCAGTATGACTAGCGGGAGGAATGAGCAGTTCTTC	CASSMTSGRNEQFF
.	.	TRBV14	TRBJ1-3	TGTGCCAGCAGCCAATTCTGGGGCTCTGGAAACACCATATATTTT	CASSQFWGSGNTIYF
TRBD2	few	TRBV9	TRBJ2-5	TGTGCCAGCAGCGTAGGTAGCGGGGAGACCCAGTACTTC	CASSVGSGETQYF
.	.	TRBV2	TRBJ2-3	TGTGCCAGCAGGGCACTTAGAACGGTCACAGATACGCAGTATTTT	CASRALRTVTDTQYF
.	few	TRBV7-2	TRBJ1-3	TGTGCCAGCAGCCCAACAGGTGGAAACACCATATATTTT	CASSPTGGNTIYF
.	.	TRBV4-1	TRBJ2-7	TGCGCCAGCAGCCAGACCCGGGACCCGACGTTTTACGAGCAGTACTTC	CASSQTRDPTFYEQYF
.	.	TRBV5-4	TRBJ2-7	TGTGCCAGCAGTCCCCGGGACGGCTCCTACGAGCAGTACTTC	CASSPRDGSYEQYF
.	.	TRBV7-9	TRBJ1-2	TGTGCCAGCAGTACTGTGGGGGCAGGGGACTATGGCTACACCTTC	CASSTVGAGDYGYTF
.	.	TRBV15	TRBJ2-1	TGTGCCACCAGCACCAACGTCAATGAGCAGTTCTTC	CATSTNVNEQFF
.	.	TRBV19	TRBJ2-1	TGTGCCAGTAGTATGGGGACTGGGACCTACAATGAGCAGTTCTTC	CASSMGTGTYNEQFF
TRBD1	.	TRBV2	TRBJ2-7	TGTGCCAGCAGTGACCGACAGGGTTCCTACGAGCAGTACTTC	CASSDRQGSYEQYF
.	.	TRBV19	TRBJ2-7	TGTGCCAGTAGTATTCAAGGGGCTATCTACGAGCAGTACTTC	CASSIQGAIYEQYF
.	.	TRBV27	TRBJ2-1	TGTGCCAGCTCCCCAAATAGCGGAACCTTCAATGAGCAGTTCTTC	CASSPNSGTFNEQFF
.	.	TRBV2	TRBJ2-1	TGTGCCAGCCGATCAGTGGGCAGTGATTACAATGAGCAGTTCTTC	CASRSVGSDYNEQFF
.	.	TRBV29-1	TRBJ2-1	TGCAGCGTTGATGGCCCCGAGGCGTCAGATTACAATGAGCAGTTCTTC	CSVDGPEASDYNEQFF
TRBD1	.	TRBV9	TRBJ2-7	TGTGCCAGCAGCGTAGGAGGGACAGGTGATTACGAGCAGTACTTC	CASSVGGTGDYEQYF
.	.	TRBV7-3	TRBJ2-1	TGTGCCAGCAGCTTATATGGGGACCGAGGAAAGGGGGATGAGCAGTTCTTC	CASSLYGDRGKGDEQFF
TRBD2	.	TRBV7-9	TRBJ2-1	TGTGCCAGCAGCTTAGTAATGTCGACTAGCGGGAGGCACAATGAGCAGTTCTTC	CASSLVMSTSGRHNEQFF
.	few	TRBV7-9	TRBJ2-1	TGTGCCAGCAGGGGCTACAATGAGCAGTTCTTC	CASRGYNEQFF
.	.	TRBV9	TRBJ2-6	TGTGCCAGCAGCCTGACTGGGGCCAACGTCCTGACTTTC	CASSLTGANVLTF
TRBD2	.	TRBV7-3	TRBJ2-1	TGTGCCAGCAGCTTGCGTAAGCGGGAGGGGACCTACAATGAGCAGTTCTTC	CASSLRKREGTYNEQFF
.	.	TRBV28	TRBJ2-7	TGTGCCAGCAGTGGATCCGGGACACGGCCCTCCTACGAGCAGTACTTC	CASSGSGTRPSYEQYF
.	medium-sized	TRBV2	TRBJ2-7	TGTGCCAGCAGTGAAGGCGGCGGTCGGGGCGAGCAGTACTTC	CASSEGGGRGEQYF